This T cell receptor (beta chain) is from a study of cytomegalovirus exposure and HLA in healthy donors. Overall study context: The roughly 120 validation repertoires used the same platform as the roughly 670 first-cohort repertoires, a later analysis reported.

Overall study results and limits: A later analysis found first-cohort TCR clusters tended to co-occur in the 90 to 150 validation repertoires. The classifier was said to identify cytomegalovirus status with high specificity and sensitivity.

Germline CDR1 SGHVS, CDR2 FNYEAQ. The CDR3 sequence is 13 residues long. The V end lost 1 base, the J end lost 4 bases, and 7 bases lay between the germline ends. About this clone: Its cognate antigen is unknown.

The donors were in the roughly 110-subject validation cohort, distinct from the approximately 670-subject first cohort. Repertoires were generated with immunoSEQ multiplex PCR, while TCRdb's copy carries only in-frame clones and drops some. The table lists around 150,000 clones, about nine tenths of them singletons, with 0.6% to 0.8% in the top ten. The TCR originated in a man aged 18 to 29 in good health and CMV-seronegative. Input material: PBMCs. V gene TRBV7-6 combines with J gene TRBJ2-5, with unresolved D. This CDR3 is CASSLVTGETQYF. The CDR3 DNA is TGTGCCAGCAGCTTAGTGACGGGAGAGACCCAGTACTTC.